This T cell receptor (beta chain) was documented in a study of TIL therapy for anti-PD-1-resistant metastatic lung cancer. Regarding time point: pre-treatment sample, taken before nivolumab and TIL therapy. This was the immunoSEQ v3 assay. The method was immunoSEQ multiplex PCR; TCRdb's version includes in-frame clones alone and lacks a portion of them. Of around 50,000 clones listed, less than 85% are singletons. From germline, CDR1 is SGHAT and CDR2 FQDESV (reference sequence). The CDR3 is made up of 15 amino acids. The J segment lost 3 bases and the V segment lost 4 bases, leaving 6 bases of the junction unmatched.

The sequencing here drew on blood, taken at baseline. The V call is TRBV11-1, the J call TRBJ2-7; 10 bases align to TRBD2. This TCR was sampled from a person between 25 and 79 years old with non-small cell lung cancer. This chain's CDR3 is CASSSTSGPDYEQYF. The CDR3 bases are TGTGCCAGCAGCTCGACTAGCGGGCCTGACTACGAGCAGTACTTC.